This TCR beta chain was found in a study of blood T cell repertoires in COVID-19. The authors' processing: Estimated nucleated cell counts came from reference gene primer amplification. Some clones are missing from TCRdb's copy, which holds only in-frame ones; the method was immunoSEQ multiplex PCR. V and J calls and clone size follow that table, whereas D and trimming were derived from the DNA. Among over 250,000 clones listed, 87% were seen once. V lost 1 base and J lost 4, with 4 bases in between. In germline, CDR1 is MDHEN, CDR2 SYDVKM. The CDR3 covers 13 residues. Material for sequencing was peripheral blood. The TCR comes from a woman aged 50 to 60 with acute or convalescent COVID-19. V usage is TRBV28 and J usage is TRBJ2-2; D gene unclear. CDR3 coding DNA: TGTGCCAGCAGTTTATTAGTCACCGGGGAGCTGTTTTTT. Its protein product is CASSLLVTGELFF.